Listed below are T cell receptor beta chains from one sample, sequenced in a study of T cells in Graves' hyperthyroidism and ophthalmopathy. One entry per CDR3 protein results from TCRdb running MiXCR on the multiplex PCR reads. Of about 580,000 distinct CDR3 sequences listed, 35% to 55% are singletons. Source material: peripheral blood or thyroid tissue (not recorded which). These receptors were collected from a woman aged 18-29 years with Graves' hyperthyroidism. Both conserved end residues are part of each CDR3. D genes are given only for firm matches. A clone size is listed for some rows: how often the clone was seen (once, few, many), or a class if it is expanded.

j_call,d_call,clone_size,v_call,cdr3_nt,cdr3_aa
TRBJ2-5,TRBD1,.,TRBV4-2,TGTGCCAGCAGCCAACGGGGACCGTCTCCGGGGACAGGGGTATGGGGGGCAGAGACCCAGTACTTC,CASSQRGPSPGTGVWGAETQYF
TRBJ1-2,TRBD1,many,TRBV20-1,TGCAGTGCTAGTCTGTGGGGTACAGGGGGCGACTATGGCTACACCTTC,CSASLWGTGGDYGYTF
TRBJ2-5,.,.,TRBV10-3,TGTGCCATCAGTGAGTCGATATGGACTGAGCCCCAGTACTTC,CAISESIWTEPQYF
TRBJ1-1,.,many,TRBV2,TGTGCCAGCAATAATTTGGAGGCAGGGCGGAGGAACACTGAAGCTTTCTTT,CASNNLEAGRRNTEAFF
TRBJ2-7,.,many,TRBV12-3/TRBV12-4,TGTGCCAGCAGTTTAGGACTAGTACCGTCCGAGCAGTACTTC,CASSLGLVPSEQYF
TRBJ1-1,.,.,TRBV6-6,TGTGCCAGCAGCGGGGTTGGCGGTGAAGCTTTCTTT,CASSGVGGEAFF
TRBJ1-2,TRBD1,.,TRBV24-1,TGTGCCACCAGTGATCACCTCGGGACAGAAAGTTATAACTATGGCTACACCTTC,CATSDHLGTESYNYGYTF
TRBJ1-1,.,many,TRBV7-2,TGTGCCAGCAGCTTAGCCCCGGCAGCGAACACTGAAGCTTTCTTT,CASSLAPAANTEAFF
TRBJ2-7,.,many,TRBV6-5,TGTGCCAGCAGTTACTCCGCAGGCTACGAGCAGTACTTC,CASSYSAGYEQYF
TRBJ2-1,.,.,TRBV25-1,TGTGCCAGCAGACGGAACGCCTTAAATGAGCAGTTCTTC,CASRRNALNEQFF
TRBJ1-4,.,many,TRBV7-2,TGTGCCAGCAGCTTAGGCGGAGGAGTCAATGAAAAACTGTTTTTT,CASSLGGGVNEKLFF
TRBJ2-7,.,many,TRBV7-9,TGTGCCAGCAGCGGAGTTACGCCCCCGTGGGAAGCCTACGAGCAGTACTTC,CASSGVTPPWEAYEQYF
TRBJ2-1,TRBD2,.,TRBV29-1,TGCAGCGTTGGTACCCTGAGGGGAGGGCGAAATGAGCAGTTCTTC,CSVGTLRGGRNEQFF
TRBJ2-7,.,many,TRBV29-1,TGCAGCGTTGAAGTCCTAGAAGACTACGAGCAGTACTTC,CSVEVLEDYEQYF
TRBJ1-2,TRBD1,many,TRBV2,TGTGCCAGCAGTACCGCGGGACAGGGTACGTCTGGCTACACCTTC,CASSTAGQGTSGYTF
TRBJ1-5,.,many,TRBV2,TGTGCCAGCAGTGATACTCAATATAGCAATCAGCCCCAGCATTTT,CASSDTQYSNQPQHF
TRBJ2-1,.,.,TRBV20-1,TGCAGTGCTCAAGGGACGGTTCAGTGGAATGAGCAGTTCTTC,CSAQGTVQWNEQFF
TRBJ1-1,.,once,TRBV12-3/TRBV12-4,TGTGCCAGCAGTCCGGACGGCGCGGCTTTCTTT,CASSPDGAAFF
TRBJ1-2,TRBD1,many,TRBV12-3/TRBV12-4,TGTGCCAGCAGTACCTCAGGGGGAGGCTACACCTTC,CASSTSGGGYTF
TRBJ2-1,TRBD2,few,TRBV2,TGTGCCAGCAGTGAGGGAGGGAGGGCCTTTTTAATCTATGAGCAGTTCTTC,CASSEGGRAFLIYEQFF
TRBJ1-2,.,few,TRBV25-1,TGTGCCAGCAGCTTCCGCGGACTCGAGGAGGATGGCTACACCTTC,CASSFRGLEEDGYTF
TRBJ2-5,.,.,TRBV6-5,TGTGCCAGCAGTTACCCACAGGGAGATGAAGAGACCCAGTACTTC,CASSYPQGDEETQYF
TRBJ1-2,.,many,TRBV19,TGTGCCAGTAGTATATCCCCTCAGGGAGGCTATGGCTACACCTTC,CASSISPQGGYGYTF
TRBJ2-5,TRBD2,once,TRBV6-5,TGTGCCAGCAGTTACGCGGGAGAGAGTCAAGAGACCCAGTACTTC,CASSYAGESQETQYF
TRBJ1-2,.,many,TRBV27,TGTGCCAGCAGATACAAAGACCAGGGGAACTATGGCTACACCTTC,CASRYKDQGNYGYTF